The present TCR beta chain was sequenced within a study of T cells expressing NK-cell markers. CDR1 is SQVTM and CDR2 is ANQGSEA in the germline V gene. The CDR3 totals 12 residues. TCRdb reprocessed the 5' RACE reads and stores each CDR3 protein as one record, lacking DNA. The listing records about 430,000 distinct CDR3 sequences. Regarding the study as a whole: Roughly 1.0-7.0% of CD8+ T cells in about six donors belonged to dominant NKG2C+ clonotypes. These clonotypes, the leaders elsewhere, also led the CD3+CD56-NKG2C+ fraction in a few donors.

Note on this clonotype: No antigen is known for it.

What was sequenced was blood T cells: a sorted CD56 or NKG2C T cell subset, CD4+ or CD8+ T cells, or bulk PBMC T cells (not recorded which). This chain connects TRBV29-1 to TRBJ1-1. This receptor was identified in a woman in her forties or fifties in good health. CDR3 loop: CSVVTPGSEAFF.